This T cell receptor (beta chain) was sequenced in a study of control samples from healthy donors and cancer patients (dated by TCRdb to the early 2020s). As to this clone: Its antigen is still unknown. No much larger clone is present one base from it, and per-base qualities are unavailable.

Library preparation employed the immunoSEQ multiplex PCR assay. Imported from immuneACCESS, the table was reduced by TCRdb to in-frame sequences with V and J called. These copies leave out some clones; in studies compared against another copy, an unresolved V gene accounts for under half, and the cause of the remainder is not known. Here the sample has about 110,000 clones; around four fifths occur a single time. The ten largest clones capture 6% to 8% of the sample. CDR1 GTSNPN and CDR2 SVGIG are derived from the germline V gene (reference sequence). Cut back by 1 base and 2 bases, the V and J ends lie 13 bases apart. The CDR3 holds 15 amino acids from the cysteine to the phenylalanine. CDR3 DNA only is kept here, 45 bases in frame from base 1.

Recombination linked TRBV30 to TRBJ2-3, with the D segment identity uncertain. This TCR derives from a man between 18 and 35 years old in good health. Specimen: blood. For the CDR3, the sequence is CAWSEGSLYTDTQYF. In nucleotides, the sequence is TGTGCCTGGAGTGAGGGATCACTTTACACAGATACGCAGTATTTT.